This entry lists 9 T cell receptor beta chains sequenced from one sample in a study of blood T cell repertoires in COVID-19 (dated by TCRdb to 2018 to 2020). Libraries were made using the immunoSEQ multiplex PCR assay. The source is immuneACCESS, and TCRdb retained only in-frame sequences with V and J called. Part of the clones is not carried over; for the studies checked, unresolved V genes explain less than half of this, and the remainder is unexplained. The sample data list more than 80,000 clones, and approximately 80% of these were observed just once. Around 15% of the sample lies in the top ten. Input material: peripheral blood. The receptors originated from a woman in her sixties with acute or convalescent COVID-19.

The chain employs TRBV11-2 and TRBJ2-2, with 10 bases that match TRBD2. CDR3 length equals 18 residues. The ends lost 1 base at V and 0 bases at J; junction bases unmatched: 5. From germline, CDR1 is SGHAT and CDR2 FQNNGV. The CDR3 protein is CASSLVRAGGPNTGELFF. The CDR3 nucleotides are TGTGCCAGCAGCTTAGTTCGAGCGGGAGGGCCGAACACCGGGGAGCTGTTTTTT.

V and J are TRBV18 and TRBJ2-3; the D gene could be TRBD1 or TRBD2 (10 bases each). This CDR3 has 22 amino acids. The germline V gene encodes CDR1 KGHSH and CDR2 LQKENI. V was trimmed by 5 bases and J by 0 bases, leaving 33 bases between them. The CDR3 loop is CASSAGQGVASGGVTSTDTQYF. CDR3 bases: TGTGCCAGCTCAGCCGGACAGGGGGTTGCTAGCGGGGGCGTGACTAGCACAGATACGCAGTATTTT. The whole variable domain, filled in from reference TRBV18 and TRBJ2-3, reads NAGVMQNPRHLVRRRGQEARLRCSPMKGHSHVYWYRQLPEEGLKFMVYLQKENIIDESGMPKERFSAEFPKEGPSILRIQQVVRGDSAAYFCASSAGQGVASGGVTSTDTQYFGPGTRLTVL.

The chain couples TRBV6-5 to TRBJ2-3; D ambiguous. There are 14 residues in the CDR3. Trimming took 8 bases from V and 2 from J, leaving 14 bases between them. The germline V gene has CDR1 MNHEY and CDR2 SVGAGI. For the CDR3, the DNA is TGTGCCAGCTACAGACGAGACGCCACAGATACGCAGTATTTT. Amino acid sequence: CASYRRDATDTQYF.

The V gene is TRBV11-3, the J gene TRBJ2-2; no clear D. Germline CDR1 SGHNT, CDR2 YENEEA. The CDR3 is made up of 15 amino acids. V shed 3 bases and J shed 0 bases, with 8 bases lying between them. This chain's CDR3 is CASSLGTANTGELFF. In DNA form, the CDR3 reads TGTGCCAGCAGCTTGGGCACCGCGAACACCGGGGAGCTGTTTTTT.

This chain links TRBV12-5 with TRBJ2-3; D unresolved. CDR3 length: 13 residues. Germline V CDR1 and CDR2: LGHNT, FRNRAP. Trimming removed 2 bases at V and 4 bases at J, with 7 bases between. The CDR3 protein is CASGLFTADTQYF. The CDR3 DNA is TGTGCTAGTGGTTTGTTTACGGCAGATACGCAGTATTTT. Drawing the rest from reference TRBV12-5 and TRBJ2-3, the complete variable domain is DARVTQTPRHKVTEMGQEVTMRCQPILGHNTVFWYRQTMMQGLELLAYFRNRAPLDDSGMPKDRFSAEMPDATLATLKIQPSEPRDSAVYFCASGLFTADTQYFGPGTRLTVL.

The table lists this clone with a few counts. This chain uses TRBV3-1 (or the pseudogene TRBV3-2) with TRBJ1-2; D remains unclear. The CDR3 length is 14 residues. Germline CDR1 and CDR2: LGHDT and YNNKEL (reference sequence). The ends were cut back, 5 bases at V and 4 bases at J, with 14 bases in the middle. Here the CDR3 DNA reads TGTGCCAGCAGCTTCGGGATCCTAATCTATGGCTACACCTTC. Its protein is CASSFGILIYGYTF.

This clone was seen only once. This chain uses TRBV20-1 with TRBJ2-5; 10 bases map to TRBD2. V shed 3 bases, J shed 4 bases, and the junction held 17 bases outside the gene matches. This CDR3 comprises 18 residues. Germline CDR1 DFQATT, CDR2 SNEGSKA (reference sequence). CDR3 in DNA: TGCAGTGCTAGTGATGGACTAGCGGCCGGAGGGTTAGGAGAGACCCAGTACTTC. Protein sequence: CSASDGLAAGGLGETQYF.

V is TRBV5-1 and J is TRBJ2-1, with 10 positions matching TRBD2. Germline V lookup: CDR1 SGHRS, CDR2 YFSETQ. The CDR3 spans 16 residues. Losses at the gene ends were 3 bases for V and 7 bases for J; bases not matched to a gene: 10. This chain's CDR3 is CASSSTLAGEGNEQFF. In DNA form, the CDR3 reads TGCGCCAGCAGCTCAACGCTAGCGGGAGAAGGAAATGAGCAGTTCTTC.

In DNA form, the CDR3 reads TGTGCCAGCAGCGAATCTAGCGGGGGGGCCTACGAGACCCAGTACTTC. Translated: CASSESSGGAYETQYF. The chain combines TRBV5-4 with TRBJ2-5; 12 bases align to TRBD2. From germline, CDR1 is SGHNT and CDR2 YYREEE (reference sequence). This CDR3 has 16 residues. V shed 4 bases, J shed 5 bases, and the junction held 9 bases outside the gene matches.